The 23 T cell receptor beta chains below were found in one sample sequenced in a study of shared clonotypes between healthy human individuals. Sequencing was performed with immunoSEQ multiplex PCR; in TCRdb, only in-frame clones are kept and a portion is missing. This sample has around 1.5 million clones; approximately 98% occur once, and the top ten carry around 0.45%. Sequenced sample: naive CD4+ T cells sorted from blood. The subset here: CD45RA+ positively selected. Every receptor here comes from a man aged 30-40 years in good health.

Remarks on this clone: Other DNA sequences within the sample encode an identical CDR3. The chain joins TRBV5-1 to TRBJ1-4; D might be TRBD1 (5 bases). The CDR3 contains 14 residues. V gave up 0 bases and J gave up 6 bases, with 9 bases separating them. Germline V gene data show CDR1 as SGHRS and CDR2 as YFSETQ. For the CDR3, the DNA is TGCGCCAGCAGCTTGGGGGGACGGGATGAAAAACTGTTTTTT. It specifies CASSLGGRDEKLFF.

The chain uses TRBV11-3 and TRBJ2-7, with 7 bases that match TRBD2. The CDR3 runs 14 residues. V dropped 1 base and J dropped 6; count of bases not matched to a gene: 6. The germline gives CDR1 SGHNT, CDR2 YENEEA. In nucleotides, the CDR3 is TGTGCCAGCAGCTTAGGAGCACCGGGGGGCGAGCAGTACTTC. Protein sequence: CASSLGAPGGEQYF. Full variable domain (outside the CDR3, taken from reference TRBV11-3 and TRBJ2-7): EAGVVQSPRYKIIEKKQPVAFWCNPISGHNTLYWYLQNLGQGPELLIRYENEEAVDDSQLPKDRFSAERLKGVDSTLKIQPAELGDSAVYLCASSLGAPGGEQYFGPGTRLTVT.

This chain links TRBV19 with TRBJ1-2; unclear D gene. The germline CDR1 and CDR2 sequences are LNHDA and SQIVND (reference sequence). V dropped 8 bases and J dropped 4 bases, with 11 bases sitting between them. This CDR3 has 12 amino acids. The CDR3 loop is CASPGIGYGYTF. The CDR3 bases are TGTGCCAGTCCGGGGATCGGCTATGGCTACACCTTC.

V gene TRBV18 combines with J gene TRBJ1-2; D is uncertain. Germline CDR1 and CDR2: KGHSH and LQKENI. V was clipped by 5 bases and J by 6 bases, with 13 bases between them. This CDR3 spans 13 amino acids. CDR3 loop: CASSAQPGDGYTF. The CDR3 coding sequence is TGTGCCAGCTCAGCCCAACCCGGAGATGGCTACACCTTC.

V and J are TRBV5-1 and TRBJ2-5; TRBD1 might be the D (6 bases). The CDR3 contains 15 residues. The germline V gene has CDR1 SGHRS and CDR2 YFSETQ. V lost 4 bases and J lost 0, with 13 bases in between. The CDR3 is CASSRGGQYQETQYF. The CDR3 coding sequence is TGCGCCAGCAGCCGCGGAGGACAGTACCAAGAGACCCAGTACTTC.

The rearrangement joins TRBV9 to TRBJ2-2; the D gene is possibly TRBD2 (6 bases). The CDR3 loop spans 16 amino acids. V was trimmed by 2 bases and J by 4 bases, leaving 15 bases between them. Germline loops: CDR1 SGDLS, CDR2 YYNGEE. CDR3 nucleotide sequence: TGTGCCAGCAGCGTTGGCTCCCTGGAGGGCACCGGGGAGCTGTTTTTT. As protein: CASSVGSLEGTGELFF.

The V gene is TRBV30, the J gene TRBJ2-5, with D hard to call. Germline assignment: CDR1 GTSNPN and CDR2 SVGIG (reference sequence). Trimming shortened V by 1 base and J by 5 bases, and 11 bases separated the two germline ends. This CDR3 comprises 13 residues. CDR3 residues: CAWSALLGETQYF. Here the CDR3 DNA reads TGTGCCTGGAGTGCCCTTCTCGGGGAGACCCAGTACTTC.

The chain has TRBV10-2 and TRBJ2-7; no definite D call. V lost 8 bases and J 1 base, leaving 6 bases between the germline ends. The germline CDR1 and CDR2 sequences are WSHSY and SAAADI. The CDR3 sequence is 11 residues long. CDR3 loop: CASLKSYEQYF. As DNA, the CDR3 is TGCGCCAGCTTAAAATCCTACGAGCAGTACTTC.

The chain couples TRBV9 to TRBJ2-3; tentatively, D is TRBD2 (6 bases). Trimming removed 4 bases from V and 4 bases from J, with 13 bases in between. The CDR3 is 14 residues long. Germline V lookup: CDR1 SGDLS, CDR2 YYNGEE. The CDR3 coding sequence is TGTGCCAGCAGCCCCGGAGGGGCCCCAGATACGCAGTATTTT. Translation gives CASSPGGAPDTQYF.

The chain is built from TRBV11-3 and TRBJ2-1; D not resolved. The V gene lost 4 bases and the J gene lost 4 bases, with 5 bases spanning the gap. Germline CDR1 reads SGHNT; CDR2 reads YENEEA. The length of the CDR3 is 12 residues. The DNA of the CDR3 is TGTGCCAGCAGCTCCGGATACAATGAGCAGTTCTTC. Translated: CASSSGYNEQFF.

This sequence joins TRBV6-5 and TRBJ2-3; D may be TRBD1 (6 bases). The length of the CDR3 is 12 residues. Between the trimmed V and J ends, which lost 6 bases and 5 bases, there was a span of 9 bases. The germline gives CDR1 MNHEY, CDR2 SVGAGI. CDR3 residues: CASRRTEDTQYF. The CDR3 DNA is TGTGCCAGCAGACGGACAGAAGATACGCAGTATTTT.

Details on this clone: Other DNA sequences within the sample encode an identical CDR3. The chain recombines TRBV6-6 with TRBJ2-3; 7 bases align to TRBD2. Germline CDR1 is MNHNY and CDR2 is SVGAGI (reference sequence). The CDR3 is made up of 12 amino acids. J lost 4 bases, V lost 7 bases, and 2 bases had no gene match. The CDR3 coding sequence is TGTGCCAGCACCCGGGGGGCAGATACGCAGTATTTT. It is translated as CASTRGADTQYF.

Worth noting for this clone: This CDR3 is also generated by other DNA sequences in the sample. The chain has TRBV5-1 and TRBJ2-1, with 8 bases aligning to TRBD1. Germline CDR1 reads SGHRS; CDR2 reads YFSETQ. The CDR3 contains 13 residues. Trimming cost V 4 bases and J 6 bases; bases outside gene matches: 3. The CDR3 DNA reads TGCGCCAGCAGCCTGACAGGGGTCAATGAGCAGTTCTTC. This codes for CASSLTGVNEQFF.

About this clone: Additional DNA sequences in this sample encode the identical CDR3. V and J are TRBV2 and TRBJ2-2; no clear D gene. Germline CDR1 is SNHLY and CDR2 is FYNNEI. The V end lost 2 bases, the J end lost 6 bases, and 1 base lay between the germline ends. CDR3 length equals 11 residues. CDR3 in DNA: TGTGCCAGCAGTGAATCCGGGGAGCTGTTTTTT. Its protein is CASSESGELFF.

CDR3 sequence: CASSVIGLASRDTQYF. CDR3 nucleotide sequence: TGTGCCAGCAGCGTAATAGGACTAGCTTCTAGGGATACGCAGTATTTT. This chain links TRBV9 with TRBJ2-3; 8 bases agree with TRBD2. The germline CDR1 and CDR2 sequences are SGDLS and YYNGEE. There are 16 residues in the CDR3. The V gene end was trimmed by 1 base and the J gene end by 6 bases; junction bases not matched to a gene: 10.

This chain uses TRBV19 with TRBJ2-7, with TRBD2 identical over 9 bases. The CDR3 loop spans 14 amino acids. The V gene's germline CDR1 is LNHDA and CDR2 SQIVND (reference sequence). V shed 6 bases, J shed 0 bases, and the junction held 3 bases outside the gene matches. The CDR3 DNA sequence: TGTGCCAGTAGCGCTAGCGGGACCTCCTACGAGCAGTACTTC. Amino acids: CASSASGTSYEQYF.

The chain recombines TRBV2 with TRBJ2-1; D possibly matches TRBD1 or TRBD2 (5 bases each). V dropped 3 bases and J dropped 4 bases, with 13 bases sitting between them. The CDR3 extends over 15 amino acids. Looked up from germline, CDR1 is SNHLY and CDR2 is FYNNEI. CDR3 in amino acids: CASSDPGKGYNEQFF. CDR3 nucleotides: TGTGCCAGCAGTGATCCGGGGAAGGGGTACAATGAGCAGTTCTTC.

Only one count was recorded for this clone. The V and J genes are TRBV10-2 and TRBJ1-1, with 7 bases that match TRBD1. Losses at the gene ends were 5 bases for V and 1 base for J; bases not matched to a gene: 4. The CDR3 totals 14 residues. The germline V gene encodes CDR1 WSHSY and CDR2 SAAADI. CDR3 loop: CASSWGQQNTEAFF. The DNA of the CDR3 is TGCGCCAGCAGTTGGGGACAGCAGAACACTGAAGCTTTCTTT.

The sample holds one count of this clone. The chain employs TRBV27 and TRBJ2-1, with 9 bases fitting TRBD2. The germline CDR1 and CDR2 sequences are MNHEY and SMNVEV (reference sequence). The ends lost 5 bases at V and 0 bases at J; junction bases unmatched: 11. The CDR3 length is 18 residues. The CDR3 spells CASSPISPSGVSYNEQFF. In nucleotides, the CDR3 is TGTGCCAGCAGTCCCATATCCCCTAGCGGGGTCTCCTACAATGAGCAGTTCTTC.

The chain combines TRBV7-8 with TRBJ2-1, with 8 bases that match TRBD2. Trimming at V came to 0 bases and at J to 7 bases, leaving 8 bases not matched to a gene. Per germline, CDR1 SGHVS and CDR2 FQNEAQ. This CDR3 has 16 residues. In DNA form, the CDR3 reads TGTGCCAGCAGCTTAGCGAACCTAGCGGGTGGTAATGAGCAGTTCTTC. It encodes CASSLANLAGGNEQFF.

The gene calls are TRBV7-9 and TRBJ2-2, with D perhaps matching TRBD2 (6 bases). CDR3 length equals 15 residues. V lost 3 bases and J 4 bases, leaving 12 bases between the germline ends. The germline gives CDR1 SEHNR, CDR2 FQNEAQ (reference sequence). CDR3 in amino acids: CASSFVAGLTGELFF. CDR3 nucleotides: TGTGCCAGCAGCTTTGTGGCGGGACTCACCGGGGAGCTGTTTTTT.

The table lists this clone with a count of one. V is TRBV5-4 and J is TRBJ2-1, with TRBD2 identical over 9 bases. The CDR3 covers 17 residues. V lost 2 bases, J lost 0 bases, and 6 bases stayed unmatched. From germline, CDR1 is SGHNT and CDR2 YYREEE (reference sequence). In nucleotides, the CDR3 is TGTGCCAGCAGCTTCAAATTAGCGGGAGACTCCTACAATGAGCAGTTCTTC. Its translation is CASSFKLAGDSYNEQFF.

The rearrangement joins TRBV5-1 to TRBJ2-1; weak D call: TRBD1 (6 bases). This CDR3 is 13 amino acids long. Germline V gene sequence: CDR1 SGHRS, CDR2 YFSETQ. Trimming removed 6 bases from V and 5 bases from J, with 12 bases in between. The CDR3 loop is CASKQGSDNEQFF. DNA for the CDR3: TGCGCCAGCAAACAGGGTTCGGACAATGAGCAGTTCTTC.